Following are 18 T cell receptor beta chains from one sample sequenced in a study of cytomegalovirus exposure and HLA in healthy donors. Primers for the PCR totalled 60 Vbeta and 13 Jbeta. Profiling relied on immunoSEQ multiplex PCR, and the TCRdb table lists in-frame clones only, not all of them. The table lists 150,000 or so clones, 65% to 80% of them singletons, with approximately 3% in the top ten. The specimen was PBMCs. All receptors derive from a male donor in good health and CMV-seronegative.

The V gene is TRBV5-6, the J gene TRBJ1-2; possible D gene TRBD1, 5 bases. Per the germline V gene, CDR1 is SGHDT and CDR2 is YYEEEE. CDR3 length: 13 residues. Trimming stripped 6 bases from V and 8 bases from J, with 17 bases between. CDR3 sequence: CASTSGGVRGYTF. The CDR3 region has the DNA TGTGCCAGCACCTCGGGGGGGGTTCGGGGCTACACCTTC.

This clone showed up just once. This chain connects TRBV7-3 to TRBJ2-2; perhaps TRBD2 as D (5 bases). V was clipped by 7 bases and J by 5 bases, with 8 bases between them. The CDR3 is made up of 12 amino acids. Germline V CDR1 and CDR2: SGHTA, FQGTGA. The chain's CDR3 is CASTGETGELFF. The CDR3 DNA reads as TGTGCCAGCACCGGGGAGACCGGGGAGCTGTTTTTT.

The chain joins TRBV7-3 to TRBJ2-3; 13 nucleotides agree with TRBD2. The J segment lost 0 bases and the V segment lost 3 bases, leaving 6 bases of the junction unmatched. Per the germline V gene, CDR1 is SGHTA and CDR2 is FQGTGA. The CDR3 has 18 residues. The CDR3 spells CASSLQGLAGLSTDTQYF. As DNA, the CDR3 is TGTGCCAGCAGCTTGCAGGGACTAGCGGGGCTTAGCACAGATACGCAGTATTTT.

The chain uses TRBV2 and TRBJ2-3; weak D call: TRBD1 (6 bases). Trimming pared 5 bases from V and 2 bases from J, leaving 11 bases between. Per the germline V gene, CDR1 is SNHLY and CDR2 is FYNNEI. CDR3 size: 14 residues. CDR3 protein: CASSRTVTTDTQYF. CDR3 in DNA: TGTGCCAGCAGTCGGACAGTCACCACAGATACGCAGTATTTT.

This clone was seen only a few times. The J gene is TRBJ2-1, the V gene TRBV5-1; D is ambiguous. Trimming took 0 bases from V and 5 from J, leaving 12 bases between them. The germline V gene encodes CDR1 SGHRS and CDR2 YFSETQ. This CDR3 is 15 amino acids long. For the CDR3, the DNA is TGCGCCAGCAGCTTGGCTTCCCTGCCTAACAATGAGCAGTTCTTC. This codes for CASSLASLPNNEQFF.

This clone was observed a few times. The J gene is TRBJ2-3, the V gene TRBV5-1; 7 bases map to TRBD1. Germline V lookup: CDR1 SGHRS, CDR2 YFSETQ. The CDR3 is 14 residues long. V was pared by 4 bases and J by 0 bases, with 2 bases of the junction left unmatched. The CDR3: CASSVGQSTDTQYF. The DNA of the CDR3 is TGCGCCAGCAGCGTGGGACAGAGCACAGATACGCAGTATTTT.

The chain employs TRBV15 and TRBJ1-4; D is ambiguous. There are 14 residues in the CDR3. Germline V gene sequence: CDR1 LNHNV, CDR2 YYDKDF (reference sequence). Trimming cost V 0 bases and J 8 bases, with 10 bases left between them. The CDR3: CATSRDGTVEKLFF. The CDR3 DNA sequence: TGTGCCACCAGCAGAGATGGCACAGTCGAAAAACTGTTTTTT.

Only a few counts were recorded for this clone. V is TRBV2 and J is TRBJ2-7, with TRBD2 as a possible D gene (6 bases). V dropped 6 bases and J dropped 3 bases, with 21 bases sitting between them. Germline V lookup: CDR1 SNHLY, CDR2 FYNNEI. The CDR3 is made up of 16 amino acids. The CDR3 loop is CASRGTAGLKGYEQYF. DNA for the CDR3: TGTGCCAGCAGGGGGACCGCGGGGCTTAAGGGCTACGAGCAGTACTTC.

The chain is built from TRBV7-3 and TRBJ2-1; 14 nucleotides align to TRBD2. This CDR3 spans 20 amino acids. Germline V CDR1 and CDR2: SGHTA, FQGTGA. V lost 5 bases and J lost 0; bases outside the gene matches: 12. The CDR3 loop is CASSARPGLAGVSSYNEQFF. DNA of the CDR3: TGTGCCAGCAGCGCCCGACCGGGACTAGCGGGGGTCAGCTCCTACAATGAGCAGTTCTTC.

CDR3 coding DNA: TGTGCCTGGTCCTTTGGGAGGAGGGACCCCCGGGACATATATTTT. Its protein is CAWSFGRRDPRDIYF. J is TRBJ1-3 and V is TRBV30; the D gene is possibly TRBD1 (5 bases). V lost 5 bases to trimming and J lost 12 bases, with 26 bases between them. The CDR3 is 15 amino acids. Germline V CDR1 and CDR2: GTSNPN, SVGIG (reference sequence).

The chain uses TRBV30 and TRBJ2-1, with TRBD1 matching over 8 bases. Germline CDR1 is GTSNPN and CDR2 is SVGIG (reference sequence). The CDR3 sequence is 14 residues long. V shed 5 bases and J 6 bases; nucleotides not matched to a gene: 9. The CDR3 bases are TGTGCCTGGTGTGGAGGACAGGGTATCAATGAGCAGTTCTTC. This gives the protein CAWCGGQGINEQFF.

V and J are TRBV18 and TRBJ1-1; D gene uncertain. The CDR3 loop spans 15 amino acids. V was cut by 2 bases and J by 7 bases, with 17 bases left in between. CDR1 and CDR2 from the germline V gene are KGHSH and LQKENI. Here the CDR3 reads CASSPLETPRGEAFF. Written as DNA, the CDR3 is TGTGCCAGCTCACCATTGGAGACACCTCGGGGTGAAGCTTTCTTT.

The genes are TRBV2 and TRBJ2-5, with 10 bases that match TRBD2. This CDR3 is built from 14 residues. V lost 6 bases, J lost 4 bases, and 5 bases stayed unmatched. Germline loops: CDR1 SNHLY, CDR2 FYNNEI. CDR3 amino acids: CASRRGLAIETQYF. The DNA for the CDR3 is TGTGCCAGCAGGAGGGGACTAGCGATAGAGACCCAGTACTTC.

The V and J genes are TRBV7-2 and TRBJ2-7; D call uncertain. CDR3 size: 15 residues. CDR1 SGHTA and CDR2 FQGNSA come from the germline V gene. Trimming left V 3 bases short and J 3 bases short, with 15 bases between. CDR3 residues: CASSFLGLCHYEQYF. CDR3 nucleotides: TGTGCCAGCAGCTTTCTGGGCCTTTGCCACTACGAGCAGTACTTC.

The V call is TRBV27, the J call TRBJ1-5; no definite D call. V was trimmed by 3 bases and J by 1 base, leaving 7 bases between them. This CDR3 is 14 amino acids long. Germline V CDR1 and CDR2: MNHEY, SMNVEV (reference sequence). DNA for the CDR3: TGTGCCAGCAGTTTGGCGGGAAGCAATCAGCCCCAGCATTTT. Its translation is CASSLAGSNQPQHF.

The genes are TRBV7-9 and TRBJ2-5; unclear D gene. The J call may be mistaken, given a closer DNA end match to TRBJ2-7. The CDR3 runs 15 residues. Germline values: CDR1 SEHNR, CDR2 FQNEAQ (reference sequence). The CDR3 spells CASSPPKLVIYEQYF. The DNA for the CDR3 is TGTGCCAGCAGCCCCCCCAAGCTGGTAATCTACGAGCAGTACTTC.

V is TRBV13 and J is TRBJ2-3; TRBD2 matches 10 bases. Looked up from germline, CDR1 is PRHDT and CDR2 is FYEKMQ (reference sequence). The CDR3 consists of 16 residues. The J segment lost 2 bases and the V segment lost 2 bases, leaving 4 bases of the junction unmatched. CDR3: CASSLRLAGDTDTQYF. CDR3 nucleotide sequence: TGTGCCAGCAGCTTACGCCTAGCGGGGGACACAGATACGCAGTATTTT. The complete variable domain, with remaining parts taken from reference TRBV13 and TRBJ2-3, reads AAGVIQSPRHLIKEKRETATLKCYPIPRHDTVYWYQQGPGQDPQFLISFYEKMQSDKGSIPDRFSAQQFSDYHSELNMSSLELGDSALYFCASSLRLAGDTDTQYFGPGTRLTVL.

The rearrangement uses TRBV10-3 and TRBJ2-7, with TRBD2 identical over 12 bases. The CDR3 is made up of 18 amino acids. V lost 0 bases and J lost 9; bases outside the gene matches: 15. Germline V gene data show CDR1 as ENHRY and CDR2 as SYGVKD. CDR3 in amino acids: CAISESSMASGGASAQYF. The CDR3 coding sequence is TGTGCCATCAGTGAGTCGAGTATGGCTAGCGGGGGGGCCTCGGCGCAGTACTTC.